These T cell receptor beta chains were read from a single sample in a study of blood T cell repertoires in COVID-19. Sequencing was performed with immunoSEQ multiplex PCR; in TCRdb, only in-frame clones are kept and a portion is missing. The table shows fewer than 200,000 clones, with approximately 87% occurring only once. Sequencing used PBMCs or T cells enriched from blood (not recorded which). Every receptor here comes from a woman between 45 and 65 years old who had recovered from COVID-19. Each CDR3 is given with its conserved first and last residue. A D gene is named only where the DNA matches it firmly. Not all rows give a size; the values are once, few, many and, for expanded clones, a class.

d_gene	v_gene	abundance	j_gene	CDR3aa	CDR3nt
TRBD1	TRBV30	once	TRBJ1-6	CAWAGTGPSPLHF	TGTGCCTGGGCCGGGACAGGGCCCTCACCCCTCCACTTT
TRBD2	TRBV4-1	NA	TRBJ2-1	CASSQDLGTSTDEQFF	TGCGCCAGCAGCCAAGATTTAGGGACTAGCACGGATGAGCAGTTCTTC
NA	TRBV2	few	TRBJ2-2	CASSRERSNTGELFF	TGTGCCAGCAGTAGAGAAAGATCGAACACCGGGGAGCTGTTTTTT
TRBD1	TRBV7-8	NA	TRBJ2-1	CASSLLSRGILQEQFF	TGTGCCAGCAGCTTACTATCCAGGGGGATCCTTCAGGAGCAGTTCTTC
NA	TRBV21-1	NA	TRBJ2-5	CASSKRGDYLQETQYF	TGTGCCAGCAGCAAAAGGGGGGACTACCTCCAAGAGACCCAGTACTTC
NA	TRBV3-1/TRBV3-2	NA	TRBJ1-4	CASSQDRGGATNEKLFF	TGTGCCAGCAGCCAAGATCGGGGGGGCGCAACTAATGAAAAACTGTTTTTT
TRBD2	TRBV28	NA	TRBJ2-5	CASSLIPPSGGPIGETQYF	TGTGCCAGCAGTTTAATCCCCCCCAGCGGGGGTCCAATAGGGGAGACCCAGTACTTC
TRBD1	TRBV19	NA	TRBJ2-4	CASSVTGEDIQYF	TGTGCCAGTAGCGTGACAGGGGAGGACATTCAGTACTTC
NA	TRBV9	NA	TRBJ1-3	CASSGGGPPGNTIYF	TGTGCCAGCAGCGGCGGGGGTCCCCCTGGAAACACCATATATTTT
TRBD1	TRBV30	NA	TRBJ2-1	CAWMGRGGGSYNEQFF	TGTGCCTGGATGGGCCGAGGGGGCGGCTCCTACAATGAGCAGTTCTTC
TRBD1	TRBV7-2	NA	TRBJ2-2	CASSSGTGVNTGELFF	TGTGCCAGCAGTTCCGGGACAGGGGTTAACACCGGGGAGCTGTTTTTT
TRBD1	TRBV6-5	NA	TRBJ1-2	CASRGTGRAYGYTF	TGTGCCAGCAGGGGGACAGGAAGGGCCTATGGCTACACCTTC
NA	TRBV28	NA	TRBJ1-2	CASSLPGGNYGYTF	TGTGCCAGCAGCCTCCCCGGGGGTAACTATGGCTACACCTTC
TRBD2	TRBV9	NA	TRBJ2-1	CASSGGTSAYNEQFF	TGTGCCAGCAGCGGCGGGACTAGCGCCTACAATGAGCAGTTCTTC
NA	TRBV28	NA	TRBJ2-2	CASRDPGQLGELFF	TGTGCCAGCAGGGACCCTGGACAGTTGGGGGAGCTGTTTTTT
NA	TRBV6-6	NA	TRBJ2-2	CASTPAGVNTGELFF	TGTGCCAGCACGCCAGCGGGTGTCAACACCGGGGAGCTGTTTTTT
NA	TRBV12-2	few	TRBJ1-3	CASRYPAQGTGNTIYF	TGTGCAAGTCGCTACCCAGCACAGGGGACTGGAAACACCATATATTTT
NA	TRBV10-3	NA	TRBJ1-2	CAIRPGGPRNYGYTF	TGTGCCATCAGGCCGGGGGGACCCCGGAACTATGGCTACACCTTC
NA	TRBV19	few	TRBJ1-2	CASSMGGPYGYTF	TGTGCCAGTAGTATGGGAGGGCCCTATGGCTACACCTTC
NA	TRBV5-1	NA	TRBJ1-1	CASRKGEGVYTEAFF	TGCGCCAGCAGAAAGGGGGAAGGGGTTTACACTGAAGCTTTCTTT
NA	TRBV21-1	NA	TRBJ2-3	CASSKDGLAGALSTDTQYF	TGTGCCAGCAGCAAGGATGGACTAGCGGGGGCCCTAAGCACAGATACGCAGTATTTT
NA	TRBV7-8	few	TRBJ1-4	CASSTTQGSNEKLFF	TGTGCCAGCAGCACAACACAGGGTTCTAATGAAAAACTGTTTTTT
TRBD2	TRBV11-3	many	TRBJ2-1	CASSEGRKGLAGSDEQFF	TGTGCCAGCAGCGAGGGCCGTAAAGGACTAGCGGGAAGCGATGAGCAGTTCTTC
NA	TRBV6-6	NA	TRBJ1-6	CASSYSVQGSSPLHF	TGTGCCAGCAGTTACTCCGTCCAGGGGTCTTCACCCCTCCACTTT
TRBD1	TRBV3-1/TRBV3-2	NA	TRBJ1-4	CASSQTGGSKKLFF	TGTGCCAGCAGCCAAACAGGGGGAAGTAAAAAACTGTTTTTT
NA	TRBV24-1	NA	TRBJ1-2	CAIQRGDGYTF	TGTGCCATCCAACGGGGGGATGGCTACACCTTC
TRBD1	TRBV5-6	NA	TRBJ1-1	CASSWGQGWTEAFF	TGTGCCAGCAGCTGGGGACAGGGCTGGACTGAAGCTTTCTTT
NA	TRBV30	NA	TRBJ1-1	CAWRPSGSTEAFF	TGTGCCTGGAGACCTTCAGGGTCCACTGAAGCTTTCTTT
NA	TRBV28	NA	TRBJ2-1	CASVPGRRAAQFF	TGTGCCAGCGTCCCTGGGAGGCGGGCGGCCCAGTTCTTC
NA	TRBV7-3	NA	TRBJ1-1	CASSPPGGGNTEAFF	TGTGCCAGCAGCCCCCCTGGAGGAGGAAACACTGAAGCTTTCTTT
TRBD2	TRBV27	NA	TRBJ2-1	CASSLGLAGRHEQFF	TGTGCCAGCAGTCTCGGACTAGCGGGACGGCATGAGCAGTTCTTC
NA	TRBV24-1	NA	TRBJ2-1	CATSGYANEQFF	TGTGCCACCAGTGGCTACGCCAATGAGCAGTTCTTC
TRBD1	TRBV29-1	once	TRBJ1-2	CSARQGVDGYTF	TGCAGCGCCAGACAGGGGGTAGATGGCTACACCTTC
NA	TRBV27	NA	TRBJ1-1	CASSFYSNTEAFF	TGTGCCAGCAGTTTCTATTCGAACACTGAAGCTTTCTTT
TRBD2	TRBV30	once	TRBJ2-1	CAWSTAGGINEQFF	TGTGCCTGGAGTACGGCGGGGGGGATCAATGAGCAGTTCTTC
TRBD2	TRBV30	NA	TRBJ2-3	CAWSVGTRVDTQYF	TGTGCCTGGAGTGTAGGGACTAGGGTGGATACGCAGTATTTT
TRBD1	TRBV6-2/TRBV6-3	NA	TRBJ1-2	CASSYGQGSFGYTF	TGTGCCAGCAGTTACGGACAGGGCAGTTTTGGCTACACCTTC
TRBD1	TRBV5-8	few	TRBJ1-1	CASSLIRGMLNTEAFF	TGTGCCAGCAGCTTGATCAGGGGGATGTTGAACACTGAAGCTTTCTTT
TRBD1	TRBV6-1	NA	TRBJ1-1	CASSDIRTGITEAFF	TGTGCCAGCAGTGATATTAGGACAGGGATCACTGAAGCTTTCTTT
NA	TRBV9	NA	TRBJ1-1	CASSVANGVNTEAFF	TGTGCCAGCAGCGTAGCCAACGGGGTCAACACTGAAGCTTTCTTT
NA	TRBV7-8	NA	TRBJ1-6	CASSLEGLTSYNSPLHF	TGTGCCAGCAGCTTAGAGGGGCTAACGTCCTATAATTCACCCCTCCACTTT
NA	TRBV6-2/TRBV6-3	NA	TRBJ2-2	CASSSGPRLAPYTGELFF	TGTGCCAGCAGTTCCGGCCCACGGCTAGCGCCTTACACCGGGGAGCTGTTTTTT
TRBD1	TRBV4-2	NA	TRBJ2-3	CASSHGQGARDTQYF	TGTGCCAGCAGCCATGGGCAGGGGGCGCGGGATACGCAGTATTTT
NA	TRBV30	once	TRBJ1-1	CAWSGHPNTEAFF	TGTGCCTGGAGTGGACACCCGAACACTGAAGCTTTCTTT
TRBD2	TRBV11-2	NA	TRBJ2-1	CASSSAYGGSNEQFF	TGTGCCAGCAGCTCGGCCTATGGCGGGAGCAATGAGCAGTTCTTC
NA	TRBV7-2	NA	TRBJ1-2	CASSQGPTKNYGYTF	TGTGCCAGCAGCCAGGGGCCAACTAAGAACTATGGCTACACCTTC
TRBD2	TRBV7-9	NA	TRBJ2-3	CASSSLAGPSTDTQYF	TGTGCCAGCAGCTCTCTAGCGGGGCCCTCCACAGATACGCAGTATTTT
NA	TRBV7-8	NA	TRBJ1-1	CASRQSPGAGITEAFF	TGTGCCAGCAGACAGAGCCCGGGAGCTGGGATCACTGAAGCTTTCTTT
NA	TRBV6-4	NA	TRBJ1-1	CASSDSDRGWANTEAFF	TGTGCCAGCAGTGACTCTGACAGAGGATGGGCGAACACTGAAGCTTTCTTT
TRBD2	TRBV6-2/TRBV6-3	NA	TRBJ2-1	CASSPRRGGSFSNEQFF	TGTGCCAGCAGTCCCCGACGGGGCGGGAGTTTTTCCAATGAGCAGTTCTTC
NA	TRBV5-4	NA	TRBJ1-1	CASSFGQNTEAFF	TGTGCCAGCAGCTTTGGACAGAACACTGAAGCTTTCTTT
TRBD1	TRBV29-1	NA	TRBJ1-1	CSVVQGTEAFF	TGCAGCGTTGTACAGGGGACTGAAGCTTTCTTT
NA	TRBV2	NA	TRBJ1-1	CASRRGGPTWAEAFF	TGTGCCAGCCGGCGGGGAGGGCCCACGTGGGCTGAAGCTTTCTTT
NA	TRBV11-2	NA	TRBJ1-2	CASSPVRGSYGYTF	TGTGCCAGCAGCCCAGTTAGGGGGTCCTATGGCTACACCTTC
TRBD1	TRBV6-5	NA	TRBJ1-6	CASRDQGARNSPLHF	TGTGCCAGCAGAGATCAGGGGGCGCGGAATTCACCCCTCCACTTT